Below, one T cell receptor (beta chain) is given with its context. These data originate in a study of blood T cell repertoires in COVID-19. For the study at large: Samples of COVID-19 (acute and convalescent) were obtained from the United States, Italy and Spain. In each case, the material was cDNA or gDNA derived from T cells, B-cell-depleted T cells, or PBMCs.

Authors' analysis steps: The authors estimated nucleated cell counts from reference gene primer amplification. The data were produced by immunoSEQ multiplex PCR, yet TCRdb's version contains in-frame clones alone and is incomplete. That table is the source of V, J and clone size, and D and trimming were worked out from the DNA. The profile shows approximately 260,000 clones, about nine tenths of them singletons. Germline V gene lookup returns CDR1 SGHRS and CDR2 YFSETQ. V lost 0 bases to trimming and J lost 0 bases, with 9 bases between them. The CDR3 covers 15 residues. The sequence came from a man in his fifties with acute or convalescent COVID-19. The sample taken for sequencing was peripheral blood. The V and J genes are TRBV5-1 and TRBJ1-1; TRBD1 might be the D (6 bases). CDR3 nucleotides: TGCGCCAGCAGCTTGGTAGGGGGACTGAACACTGAAGCTTTCTTT. This sequence encodes CASSLVGGLNTEAFF.